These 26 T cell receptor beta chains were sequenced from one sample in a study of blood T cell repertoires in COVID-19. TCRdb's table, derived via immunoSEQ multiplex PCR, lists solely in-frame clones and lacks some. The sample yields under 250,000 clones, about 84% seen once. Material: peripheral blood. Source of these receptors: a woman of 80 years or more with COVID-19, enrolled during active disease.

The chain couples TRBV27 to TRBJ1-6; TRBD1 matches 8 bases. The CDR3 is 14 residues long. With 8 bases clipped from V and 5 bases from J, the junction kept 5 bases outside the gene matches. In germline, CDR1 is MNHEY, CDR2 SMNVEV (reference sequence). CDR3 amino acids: CASRGQGDNSPLHF. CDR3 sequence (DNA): TGTGCCAGCCGAGGACAGGGAGATAATTCACCCCTCCACTTT.

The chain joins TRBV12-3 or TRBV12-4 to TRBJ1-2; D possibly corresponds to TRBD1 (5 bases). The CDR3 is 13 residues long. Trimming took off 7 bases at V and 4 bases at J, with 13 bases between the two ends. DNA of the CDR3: TGTGCCAGCACCCACCGACAGAGCTATGGCTACACCTTC. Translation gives CASTHRQSYGYTF.

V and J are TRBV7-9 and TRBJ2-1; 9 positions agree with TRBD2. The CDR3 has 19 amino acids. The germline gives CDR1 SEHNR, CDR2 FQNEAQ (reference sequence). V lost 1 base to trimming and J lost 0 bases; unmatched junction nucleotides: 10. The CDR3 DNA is TGTGCCAGCAGCTTAGTTTGGGGGACTAGCCTTAGCTCCTACAATGAGCAGTTCTTC. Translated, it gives CASSLVWGTSLSSYNEQFF.

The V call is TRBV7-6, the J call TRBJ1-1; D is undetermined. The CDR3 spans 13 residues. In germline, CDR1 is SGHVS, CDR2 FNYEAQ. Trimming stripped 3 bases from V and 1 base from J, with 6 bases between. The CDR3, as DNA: TGTGCCAGCAGCTTGCGAAGGAACACTGAAGCTTTCTTT. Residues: CASSLRRNTEAFF.

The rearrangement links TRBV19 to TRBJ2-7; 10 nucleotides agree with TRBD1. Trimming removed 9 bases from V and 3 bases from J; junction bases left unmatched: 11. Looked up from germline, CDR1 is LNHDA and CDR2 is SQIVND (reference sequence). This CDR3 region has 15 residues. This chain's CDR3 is CARALGQGGYYEQYF. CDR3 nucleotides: TGTGCCAGAGCCCTCGGACAGGGGGGATACTACGAGCAGTACTTC. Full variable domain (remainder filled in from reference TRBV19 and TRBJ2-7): DGGITQSPKYLFRKEGQNVTLSCEQNLNHDAMYWYRQDPGQGLRLIYYSQIVNDFQKGDIAEGYSVSREKKESFPLTVTSAQKNPTAFYLCARALGQGGYYEQYFGPGTRLTVT.

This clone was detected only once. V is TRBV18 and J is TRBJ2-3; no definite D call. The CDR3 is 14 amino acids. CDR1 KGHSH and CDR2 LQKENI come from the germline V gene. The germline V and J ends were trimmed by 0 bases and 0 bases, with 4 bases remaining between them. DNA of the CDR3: TGTGCCAGCTCACCACCGGCCAGCACAGATACGCAGTATTTT. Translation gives CASSPPASTDTQYF.

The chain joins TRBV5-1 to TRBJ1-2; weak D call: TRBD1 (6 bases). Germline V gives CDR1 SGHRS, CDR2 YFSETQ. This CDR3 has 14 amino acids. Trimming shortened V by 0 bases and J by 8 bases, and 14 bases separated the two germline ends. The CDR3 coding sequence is TGCGCCAGCAGCTTGGACAGGGCCGAGAGGGGCTACACCTTC. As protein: CASSLDRAERGYTF.

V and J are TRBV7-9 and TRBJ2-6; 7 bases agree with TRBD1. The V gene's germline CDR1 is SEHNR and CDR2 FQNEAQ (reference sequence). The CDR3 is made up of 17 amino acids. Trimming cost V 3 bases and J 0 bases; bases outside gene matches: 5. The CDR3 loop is CASSFWTGSSGANVLTF. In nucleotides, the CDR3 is TGTGCCAGCAGCTTTTGGACAGGCTCCTCTGGGGCCAACGTCCTGACTTTC.

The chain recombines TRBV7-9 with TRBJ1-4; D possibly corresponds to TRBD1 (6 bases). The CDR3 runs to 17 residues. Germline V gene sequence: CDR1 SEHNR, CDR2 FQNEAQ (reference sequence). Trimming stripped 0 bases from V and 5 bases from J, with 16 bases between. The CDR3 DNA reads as TGTGCCAGCAGCTTAGCGCTAATGACAGGATCGAATGAAAAACTGTTTTTT. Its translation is CASSLALMTGSNEKLFF. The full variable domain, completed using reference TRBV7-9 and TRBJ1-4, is DTGVSQNPRHKITKRGQNVTFRCDPISEHNRLYWYRQTLGQGPEFLTYFQNEAQLEKSRLLSDRFSAERPKGSFSTLEIQRTEQGDSAMYLCASSLALMTGSNEKLFFGSGTQLSVL.

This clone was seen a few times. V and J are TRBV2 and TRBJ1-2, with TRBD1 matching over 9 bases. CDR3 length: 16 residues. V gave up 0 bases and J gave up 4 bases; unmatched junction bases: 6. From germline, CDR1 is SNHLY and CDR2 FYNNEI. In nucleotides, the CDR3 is TGTGCCAGCAGTGAAGCGGGACAGGGATTCGGCTATGGCTACACCTTC. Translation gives CASSEAGQGFGYGYTF.

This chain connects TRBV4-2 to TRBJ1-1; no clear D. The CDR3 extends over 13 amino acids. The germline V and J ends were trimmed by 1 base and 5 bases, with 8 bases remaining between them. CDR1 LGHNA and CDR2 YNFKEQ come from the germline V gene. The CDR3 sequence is CASSQVSRTEAFF. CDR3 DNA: TGTGCCAGCAGCCAAGTATCGCGGACTGAAGCTTTCTTT.

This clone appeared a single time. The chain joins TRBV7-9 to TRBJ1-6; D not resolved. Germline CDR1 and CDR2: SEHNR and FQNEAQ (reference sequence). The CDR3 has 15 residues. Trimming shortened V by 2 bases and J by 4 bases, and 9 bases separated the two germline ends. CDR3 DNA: TGTGCCAGCAGCTTATTTCCGGAGTATAATTCACCCCTCCACTTT. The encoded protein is CASSLFPEYNSPLHF. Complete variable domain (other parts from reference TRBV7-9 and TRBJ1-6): DTGVSQNPRHKITKRGQNVTFRCDPISEHNRLYWYRQTLGQGPEFLTYFQNEAQLEKSRLLSDRFSAERPKGSFSTLEIQRTEQGDSAMYLCASSLFPEYNSPLHFGNGTRLTVT.

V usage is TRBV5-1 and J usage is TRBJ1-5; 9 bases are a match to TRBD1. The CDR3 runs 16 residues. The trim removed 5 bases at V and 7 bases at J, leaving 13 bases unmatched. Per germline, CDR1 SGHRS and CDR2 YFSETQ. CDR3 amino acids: CASSEIPGTGLQPQHF. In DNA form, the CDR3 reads TGCGCCAGCAGTGAAATCCCCGGGACAGGGCTGCAGCCCCAGCATTTT.

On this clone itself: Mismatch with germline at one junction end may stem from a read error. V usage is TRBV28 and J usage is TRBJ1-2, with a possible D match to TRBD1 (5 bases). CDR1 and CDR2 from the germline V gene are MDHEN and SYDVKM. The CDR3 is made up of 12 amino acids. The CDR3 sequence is CASTLRGSGYTF. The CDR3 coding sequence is TGTGCCAGCACTTTAAGGGGTAGTGGCTACACCTTC.

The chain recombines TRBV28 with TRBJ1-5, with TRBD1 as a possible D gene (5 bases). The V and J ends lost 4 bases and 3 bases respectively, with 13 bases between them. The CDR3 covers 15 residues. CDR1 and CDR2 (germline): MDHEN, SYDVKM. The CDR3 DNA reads TGTGCCAGCAGTTCTATAGGACAAATCAATCAGCCCCAGCATTTT. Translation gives CASSSIGQINQPQHF.

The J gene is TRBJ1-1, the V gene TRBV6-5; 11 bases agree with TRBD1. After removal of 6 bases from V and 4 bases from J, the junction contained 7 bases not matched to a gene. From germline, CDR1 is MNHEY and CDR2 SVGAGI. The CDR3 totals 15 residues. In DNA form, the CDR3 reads TGTGCCAGCAGACGGGGACAGGGGGGACTCACTGAAGCTTTCTTT. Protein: CASRRGQGGLTEAFF.

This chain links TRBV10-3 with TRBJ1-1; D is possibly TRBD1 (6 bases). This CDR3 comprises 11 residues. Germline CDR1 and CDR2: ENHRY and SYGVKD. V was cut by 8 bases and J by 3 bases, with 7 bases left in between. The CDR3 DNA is TGTGCCATCGGGGGCTACACTGAAGCTTTCTTT. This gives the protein CAIGGYTEAFF.

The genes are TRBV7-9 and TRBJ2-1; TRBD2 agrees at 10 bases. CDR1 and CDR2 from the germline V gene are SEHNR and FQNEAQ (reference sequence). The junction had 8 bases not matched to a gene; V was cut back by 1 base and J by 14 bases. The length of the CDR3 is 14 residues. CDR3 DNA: TGTGCCAGCAGCTTAGTAGCGGGGGGACAGTTGGAGTTCTTC. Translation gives CASSLVAGGQLEFF.

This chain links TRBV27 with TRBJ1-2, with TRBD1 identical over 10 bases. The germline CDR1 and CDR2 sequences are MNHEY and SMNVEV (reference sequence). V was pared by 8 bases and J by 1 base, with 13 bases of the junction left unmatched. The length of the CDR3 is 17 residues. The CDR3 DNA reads TGTGCCAGCGCCGGGGTGACAGGGGGCCGGAATAACTATGGCTACACCTTC. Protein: CASAGVTGGRNNYGYTF.

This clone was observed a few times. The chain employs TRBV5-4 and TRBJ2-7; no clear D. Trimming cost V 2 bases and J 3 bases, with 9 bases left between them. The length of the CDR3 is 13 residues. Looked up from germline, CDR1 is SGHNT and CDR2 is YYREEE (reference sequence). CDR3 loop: CASSFRASYEQYF. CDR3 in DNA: TGTGCCAGCAGCTTCAGAGCTAGCTACGAGCAGTACTTC.

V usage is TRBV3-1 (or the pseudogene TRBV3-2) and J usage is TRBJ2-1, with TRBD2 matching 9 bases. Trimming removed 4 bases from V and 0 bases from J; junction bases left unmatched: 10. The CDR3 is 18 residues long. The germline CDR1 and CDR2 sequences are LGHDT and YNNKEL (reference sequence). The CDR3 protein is CASSRGSGGLSSYNEQFF. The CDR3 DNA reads TGTGCCAGCAGCCGCGGTAGCGGGGGCTTGAGCTCCTACAATGAGCAGTTCTTC.

CDR3 in amino acids: CASSYEDRTGSNEKLFF. CDR3 in DNA: TGTGCCAGCAGCTACGAAGATCGGACAGGGAGTAATGAAAAACTGTTTTTT. The chain links TRBV7-3 to TRBJ1-4, with 8 nucleotides matching TRBD1. V was clipped by 4 bases and J by 4 bases; unmatched bases: 11. The CDR3 contains 17 residues. The germline V gene has CDR1 SGHTA and CDR2 FQGTGA.

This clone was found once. The CDR3 protein is CATSSTTGGEYGYTF. DNA for the CDR3: TGTGCCACCAGCAGTACCACAGGGGGCGAGTATGGCTACACCTTC. This chain uses TRBV15 with TRBJ1-2; 9 bases map to TRBD1. The CDR3 has 15 residues. CDR1 and CDR2 from the germline V gene are LNHNV and YYDKDF (reference sequence). V shed 3 bases and J 5 bases; nucleotides not matched to a gene: 7. The variable domain in full, completed from reference TRBV15 and TRBJ1-2, reads DAMVIQNPRYQVTQFGKPVTLSCSQTLNHNVMYWYQQKSSQAPKLLFHYYDKDFNNEADTPDNFQSRRPNTSFCFLDIRSPGLGDTAMYLCATSSTTGGEYGYTFGSGTRLTVV.

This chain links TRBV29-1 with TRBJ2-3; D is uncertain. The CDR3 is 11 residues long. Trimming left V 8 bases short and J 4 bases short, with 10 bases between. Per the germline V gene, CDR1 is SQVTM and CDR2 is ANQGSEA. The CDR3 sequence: CSSLSSDTQYF. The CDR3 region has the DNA TGCAGCTCCCTCTCCTCAGATACGCAGTATTTT.

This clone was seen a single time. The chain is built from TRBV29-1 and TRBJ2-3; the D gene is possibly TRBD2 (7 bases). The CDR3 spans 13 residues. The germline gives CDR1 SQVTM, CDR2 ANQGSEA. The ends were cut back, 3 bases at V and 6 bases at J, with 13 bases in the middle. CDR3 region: CSVDWGGADTQYF. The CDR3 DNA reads TGCAGCGTTGATTGGGGGGGGGCGGATACGCAGTATTTT.

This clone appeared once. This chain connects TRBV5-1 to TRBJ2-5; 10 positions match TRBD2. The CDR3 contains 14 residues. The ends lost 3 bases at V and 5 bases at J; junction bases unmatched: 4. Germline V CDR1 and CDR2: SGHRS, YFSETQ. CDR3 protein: CASSSGLAKETQYF. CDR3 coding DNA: TGCGCCAGCAGCTCGGGACTAGCGAAGGAGACCCAGTACTTC. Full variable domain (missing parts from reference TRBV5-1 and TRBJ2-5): KAGVTQTPRYLIKTRGQQVTLSCSPISGHRSVSWYQQTPGQGLQFLFEYFSETQRNKGNFPGRFSGRQFSNSRSEMNVSTLELGDSALYLCASSSGLAKETQYFGPGTRLLVL.